This T cell receptor beta chain is from a study of response to subunit inactivated influenza vaccine. This clonotype was recorded a few times. Its antigen is still unknown. One entry per CDR3 protein, called by TCRdb with MiXCR from the RT-PCR reads. The table has 430,000 or so distinct CDR3 sequences, approximately 11% seen once. Study outcomes and limitations: With each seasonal influenza vaccination, the authors suggested, few new T cells are recruited.

J was trimmed by 0 bases and V by 0 bases; bases with no gene match: 10. The CDR3 extends over 20 amino acids. Germline-derived CDR1 and CDR2 are LGHNA and YSLEER. This rearrangement joins TRBV4-3 to TRBJ2-1; 11 nucleotides match TRBD2. The sequence was collected from a man aged 50 to 59 who received an inactivated influenza vaccine. The sample consisted of PBMCs from blood, taken roughly 47 days after vaccination. Written as DNA, the CDR3 is TGCGCCAGCAGCCAAGATGGGCTAGCGGGGGGTTCGAGCTCCTACAATGAGCAGTTCTTC. Translation gives CASSQDGLAGGSSSYNEQFF.